These T cell receptor beta chains were read from a single sample in a study of blood T cell repertoires in COVID-19. Profiled with immunoSEQ multiplex PCR; TCRdb holds only in-frame clones, not every one. The sample holds roughly 200,000 clones, 75% to 95% seen once. Sequencing was done on a sample of peripheral blood. These receptors all stem from a man aged 45-65 years with acute or convalescent COVID-19. CDR3s include the opening cysteine and the closing phenylalanine or tryptophan. Each record gives: J gene, D gene, V gene, clone size, CDR3 DNA, CDR3 protein. The D gene is left open where the match is weak. The size of a clone is reported for some rows only, either as once, few or many, or as a class for expanded clones.

J: TRBJ2-3; D: .; V: TRBV29-1; size: .; DNA: TGCAGCGTTGATAGCTTCACAGATACGCAGTATTTT; CDR3: CSVDSFTDTQYF
J: TRBJ2-3; D: TRBD1; V: TRBV10-3; size: .; DNA: TGTGCCACCGGGGACAGCCCTCCAGATACGCAGTATTTT; CDR3: CATGDSPPDTQYF
J: TRBJ2-7; D: .; V: TRBV28; size: .; DNA: TGTGCCAGCAGTTTGTTTGGACAGGGAGGGGGGAACGAGCAGTACTTC; CDR3: CASSLFGQGGGNEQYF
J: TRBJ2-3; D: TRBD1; V: TRBV12-5; size: .; DNA: TGTGCTAGTGGTTTGGTACCTGATGGGACAGGGGGCAGGAATACGCAGTATTTT; CDR3: CASGLVPDGTGGRNTQYF
J: TRBJ2-6; D: .; V: TRBV19; size: .; DNA: TGTGCCAGTAGTAGCGAGGGTAGTAGCTGGACTGGGGCCAACGTCCTGACTTTC; CDR3: CASSSEGSSWTGANVLTF
J: TRBJ2-1; D: TRBD2; V: TRBV7-8; size: .; DNA: TGTGCCAGCAGCTTATTGCTCGGGGGGAATGAGCAGTTCTTC; CDR3: CASSLLLGGNEQFF
J: TRBJ2-6; D: .; V: TRBV30; size: .; DNA: TGTGCCTGGAGTCAGGGTTCTGGGGCCAACGTCCTGACTTTC; CDR3: CAWSQGSGANVLTF
J: TRBJ1-4; D: TRBD1; V: TRBV5-1; size: .; DNA: TGCGCCAGCAGCTCAACCGGACAGGGCTATGAAAAACTGTTTTTT; CDR3: CASSSTGQGYEKLFF
J: TRBJ1-6; D: .; V: TRBV4-2; size: .; DNA: TGTGCCAGCAGCCAAGACCCAGGGATGGATTCACCCCTCCACTTT; CDR3: CASSQDPGMDSPLHF
J: TRBJ2-2; D: TRBD1; V: TRBV25-1; size: .; DNA: TGTGCCAGCAGTGGGCGGACAGGGGGCGCGAACACCGGGGAGCTGTTTTTT; CDR3: CASSGRTGGANTGELFF
J: TRBJ2-1; D: TRBD1; V: TRBV19; size: .; DNA: TGTGCCAGTAGTAGACAGGGTGTTGAGCAGTTCTTC; CDR3: CASSRQGVEQFF
J: TRBJ2-3; D: TRBD1; V: TRBV3-1/TRBV3-2; size: .; DNA: TGTGCCAGCAGCCCGACAGGGGGCTTTGCGGGTACGCAGTATTTT; CDR3: CASSPTGGFAGTQYF
J: TRBJ1-1; D: .; V: TRBV29-1; size: .; DNA: TGCAGCGTTCGCAGGATGAACACTGAAGCTTTCTTT; CDR3: CSVRRMNTEAFF
J: TRBJ1-5; D: TRBD1; V: TRBV28; size: .; DNA: TGTGCCAGCAGTTCAGGGGGCGACAATCAGCCCCAGCATTTT; CDR3: CASSSGGDNQPQHF
J: TRBJ2-7; D: .; V: TRBV27; size: .; DNA: TGTGCCAGCAGCTGGGAGGCAAACGGCGAGCAGTACTTC; CDR3: CASSWEANGEQYF
J: TRBJ1-5; D: .; V: TRBV19; size: once; DNA: TGTGCCAGTAGTACGGACTTTTTCGATCAGCCCCAGCATTTT; CDR3: CASSTDFFDQPQHF